A single sample gave rise to the 24 T cell receptor beta chains below, sequenced in a study of control samples from healthy donors and cancer patients (dated by TCRdb to about 2020). Libraries came from the immunoSEQ multiplex PCR assay. TCRdb obtained this table from immuneACCESS and retained in-frame rearrangements with V and J assigned. These tables miss some clones; where compared with another copy, unresolved V genes account for less than half of the shortfall, and the remainder is unexplained. The sample table records fewer than 500,000 clones; approximately 92% of these occur just once. The ten largest make up over 5.5% of the sample. Input material: PBMCs. All receptors come from a man aged 35-49 years with head and neck cancer.

This sequence joins TRBV19 and TRBJ2-1; 9 positions match TRBD1. V was clipped by 3 bases and J by 8 bases; unmatched bases: 8. Germline V gene lookup returns CDR1 LNHDA and CDR2 SQIVND (reference sequence). The CDR3 is made up of 15 amino acids. The CDR3 region is CASSIVTGGGYEQFF. CDR3 sequence (DNA): TGTGCCAGTAGTATTGTAACAGGGGGCGGGTATGAGCAGTTCTTC.

The rearrangement uses TRBV11-2 and TRBJ1-1; D call uncertain. The germline CDR1 and CDR2 sequences are SGHAT and FQNNGV. The V gene lost 1 base and the J gene lost 5 bases, with 11 bases spanning the gap. This CDR3 comprises 14 residues. CDR3 in DNA: TGTGCCAGCAGCTTAGCCCAGAGCTTGACTGAAGCTTTCTTT. It translates to CASSLAQSLTEAFF.

The rearrangement joins TRBV2 to TRBJ1-5; D is unclear. In germline, CDR1 is SNHLY, CDR2 FYNNEI. The CDR3 totals 15 residues. Between the trimmed V and J ends, which lost 0 bases and 7 bases, there was a span of 13 bases. CDR3 loop: CASSEAPGSRQPQHF. DNA of the CDR3: TGTGCCAGCAGTGAAGCTCCGGGGAGTCGGCAGCCCCAGCATTTT.

This chain joins TRBV10-3 and TRBJ2-2; TRBD1 matches at 11 bases. J was trimmed by 5 bases and V by 8 bases; bases with no gene match: 4. Germline V gene lookup returns CDR1 ENHRY and CDR2 SYGVKD. CDR3 length: 14 residues. CDR3 nucleotide sequence: TGTGCCATCCTGGGACAGGGGGGAACCGGGGAGCTGTTTTTT. Translating gives CAILGQGGTGELFF.

This clone appeared a few times. The chain joins TRBV14 to TRBJ2-7; 11 bases are shared with TRBD2. V lost 3 bases, J lost 5 bases, and 12 bases stayed unmatched. The CDR3 totals 17 residues. Germline CDR1 is SGHDN and CDR2 is FVKESK. The CDR3 DNA is TGTGCCAGCAGCCACTCAGTTACTAGCGGGAGAGGCAACGAGCAGTACTTC. This gives the protein CASSHSVTSGRGNEQYF.

This chain joins TRBV18 and TRBJ2-2; D ambiguous. V dropped 3 bases and J dropped 1 base, with 6 bases sitting between them. Per the germline V gene, CDR1 is KGHSH and CDR2 is LQKENI. The CDR3 contains 14 residues. CDR3 sequence reads: CASSPDRNTGELFF. The CDR3 DNA reads as TGTGCCAGCTCACCCGACCGGAACACCGGGGAGCTGTTTTTT.

The chain combines TRBV19 with TRBJ2-2; D is unclear. Germline V gives CDR1 LNHDA, CDR2 SQIVND (reference sequence). The CDR3 is 14 amino acids. Trimming removed 1 base at V and 6 bases at J, with 9 bases between. In DNA, the CDR3 is TGTGCCAGTAGTATAGGGACCCTGGCCGGGGAGCTGTTTTTT. Residues: CASSIGTLAGELFF. Using reference TRBV19 and TRBJ2-2 for the parts outside the CDR3, the full variable domain is DGGITQSPKYLFRKEGQNVTLSCEQNLNHDAMYWYRQDPGQGLRLIYYSQIVNDFQKGDIAEGYSVSREKKESFPLTVTSAQKNPTAFYLCASSIGTLAGELFFGEGSRLTVL.

The CDR3 sequence: CASSPRDSGSNQPQHF. The DNA of the CDR3 is TGTGCCAGTAGTCCCCGGGACAGTGGGAGCAATCAGCCCCAGCATTTT. This rearrangement joins TRBV19 to TRBJ1-5; 7 bases line up with TRBD1. V was clipped by 5 bases and J by 1 base; unmatched bases: 8. Germline-derived CDR1 and CDR2 are LNHDA and SQIVND (reference sequence). The CDR3 extends over 16 amino acids.

J is TRBJ1-1 and V is TRBV4-3; tentative D call: TRBD1 (5 bases). Germline assignment: CDR1 LGHNA and CDR2 YSLEER. The length of the CDR3 is 14 residues. Trimming took 4 bases from V and 4 from J, leaving 13 bases between them. The DNA for the CDR3 is TGCGCCAGCAGCCCAGAAGTTACAGGCACTGAAGCTTTCTTT. Encoded protein: CASSPEVTGTEAFF.

This chain joins TRBV27 and TRBJ2-7; 8 positions agree with TRBD1. CDR1 is MNHEY and CDR2 is SMNVEV in the germline V gene (reference sequence). Trimming removed 7 bases from V and 2 bases from J; junction bases left unmatched: 7. The CDR3 is 14 amino acids. The CDR3 protein is CASIRTGFPYEQYF. For the CDR3, the DNA is TGTGCCAGCATCAGGACAGGGTTCCCCTACGAGCAGTACTTC.

This chain joins TRBV7-8 and TRBJ2-3; D tentatively fits TRBD1 or TRBD2 (5 bases each). There are 13 residues in the CDR3. Trimming cost V 3 bases and J 2 bases, with 6 bases left between them. CDR1 and CDR2 (germline): SGHVS, FQNEAQ. The CDR3 bases are TGTGCCAGCAGCTTGGGGACCACAGATACGCAGTATTTT. Residues: CASSLGTTDTQYF.

The chain joins TRBV19 to TRBJ2-3; 7 nucleotides align to TRBD1. V lost 5 bases and J lost 6; bases outside the gene matches: 5. From germline, CDR1 is LNHDA and CDR2 SQIVND (reference sequence). The length of the CDR3 is 13 residues. The CDR3 DNA reads TGTGCCAGTAGTGTACAGGGGACGGATACGCAGTATTTT. Amino acid sequence: CASSVQGTDTQYF.

The chain carries TRBV7-9 and TRBJ2-7; D is possibly TRBD1 or TRBD2 (5 bases each). Trimming stripped 3 bases from V and 4 bases from J, with 19 bases between. The CDR3 loop spans 16 amino acids. Germline V lookup: CDR1 SEHNR, CDR2 FQNEAQ (reference sequence). In DNA form, the CDR3 reads TGTGCCAGCAGCTTCACCGGGACGCCGAGGGAATACGAGCAGTACTTC. It translates to CASSFTGTPREYEQYF.

This clone was observed a single time. The chain combines TRBV4-2 with TRBJ2-2; the D gene is possibly TRBD2 (6 bases). CDR1 is LGHNA, CDR2 YNFKEQ, per germline. V shed 0 bases and J shed 5 bases, with 10 bases lying between them. The CDR3 has 15 residues. The CDR3 DNA is TGTGCCAGCAGCCAAGAAATTGCGGGGACCGGGGAGCTGTTTTTT. Translating gives CASSQEIAGTGELFF.

Comment on this clone: Other DNA sequences in the sample encode the same CDR3. The chain has TRBV7-9 and TRBJ2-5; 8 bases match TRBD2. Germline V gives CDR1 SEHNR, CDR2 FQNEAQ (reference sequence). With V trimmed by 5 bases and J by 4 bases, 6 bases remained unmatched. CDR3 size: 14 residues. The chain's CDR3 is CASSRSGGGETQYF. For the CDR3, the DNA is TGTGCCAGCAGCCGGAGCGGGGGTGGAGAGACCCAGTACTTC.

This sequence joins TRBV1 and TRBJ1-1. TRBV1 is marked as a pseudogene. The CDR3 sequence is 17 residues long. In DNA form, the CDR3 reads TGCACCAGCAGCCAAGATTTAGGGGGGGGAACGGCCACTGAAGCTTTCTTT. Translated, it gives CTSSQDLGGGTATEAFF.

The V call is TRBV25-1, the J call TRBJ2-3; D perhaps matches TRBD1 (5 bases). Germline V gene sequence: CDR1 MGHDK, CDR2 SYGVNS. The CDR3 totals 15 residues. V lost 4 bases and J 2 bases, leaving 13 bases between the germline ends. The CDR3 DNA sequence: TGTGCCAGCAGTGCGAATCAGGGTCCCACAGATACGCAGTATTTT. Encoded protein: CASSANQGPTDTQYF.

V gene TRBV18 combines with J gene TRBJ2-3, with no clear D. The germline gives CDR1 KGHSH, CDR2 LQKENI. Between the trimmed V and J ends, which lost 1 base and 2 bases, there was a span of 7 bases. The CDR3 spans 14 residues. The CDR3 nucleotides are TGTGCCAGCTCACCACAGGGTTACACAGATACGCAGTATTTT. It is translated as CASSPQGYTDTQYF.

The chain is built from TRBV29-1 and TRBJ2-3, with D possibly being TRBD1 or TRBD2 (5 bases each). The CDR3 is made up of 13 amino acids. Germline CDR1 SQVTM, CDR2 ANQGSEA. With 8 bases removed from V and 2 bases from J, the gap between germline ends came to 14 bases. CDR3 in amino acids: CSLRDGTTDTQYF. The CDR3 nucleotides are TGCAGCCTCCGGGACGGGACCACAGATACGCAGTATTTT.

The rearrangement joins TRBV29-1 to TRBJ2-2; perhaps TRBD2 as D (6 bases). The germline CDR1 and CDR2 sequences are SQVTM and ANQGSEA. This CDR3 has 14 residues. V lost 4 bases, J lost 3 bases, and 12 bases lay in between. CDR3 in amino acids: CSVGTGDHTGELFF. CDR3 DNA sequence: TGCAGCGTTGGAACGGGAGACCACACCGGGGAGCTGTTTTTT.

The chain combines TRBV3-1 (or the pseudogene TRBV3-2) with TRBJ1-5; the match to TRBD1 covers 7 bases. The germline V gene has CDR1 LGHDT and CDR2 YNNKEL (reference sequence). J lost 5 bases, V lost 5 bases, and 9 bases had no gene match. The length of the CDR3 is 15 residues. Here the CDR3 reads CASSANRDSHQPQHF. Here the CDR3 DNA reads TGTGCCAGCAGCGCTAACCGGGACAGCCATCAGCCCCAGCATTTT.

This clone appeared a single time. The DNA for the CDR3 is TGTGCCAGCTCACCAGAGACAGCCCTATCGCCCGGCTACACCTTC. The encoded protein is CASSPETALSPGYTF. J is TRBJ1-2 and V is TRBV18, with D perhaps matching TRBD1 (5 bases). The CDR3 runs 15 residues. CDR1 is KGHSH, CDR2 LQKENI, per germline. V was clipped by 2 bases and J by 8 bases, with 18 bases between them.

The chain links TRBV11-3 to TRBJ1-2; 7 bases align to TRBD1. CDR1 is SGHNT, CDR2 YENEEA, per germline. J was trimmed by 8 bases and V by 7 bases; bases with no gene match: 22. CDR3 length equals 17 residues. This CDR3 is CASIQTGTDQPLEGYTF. The CDR3 DNA reads TGTGCCAGCATCCAAACCGGGACAGATCAACCCCTGGAGGGCTACACCTTC.

V usage is TRBV25-1 and J usage is TRBJ2-7; 13 bases are a match to TRBD2. The CDR3 spans 17 residues. With V trimmed by 4 bases and J by 3 bases, 9 bases remained unmatched. CDR1 and CDR2 (germline): MGHDK, SYGVNS. CDR3 sequence (DNA): TGTGCCAGCAGTGCCGGGACTAGCGGGATAAGATTCTACGAGCAGTACTTC. Protein product: CASSAGTSGIRFYEQYF.